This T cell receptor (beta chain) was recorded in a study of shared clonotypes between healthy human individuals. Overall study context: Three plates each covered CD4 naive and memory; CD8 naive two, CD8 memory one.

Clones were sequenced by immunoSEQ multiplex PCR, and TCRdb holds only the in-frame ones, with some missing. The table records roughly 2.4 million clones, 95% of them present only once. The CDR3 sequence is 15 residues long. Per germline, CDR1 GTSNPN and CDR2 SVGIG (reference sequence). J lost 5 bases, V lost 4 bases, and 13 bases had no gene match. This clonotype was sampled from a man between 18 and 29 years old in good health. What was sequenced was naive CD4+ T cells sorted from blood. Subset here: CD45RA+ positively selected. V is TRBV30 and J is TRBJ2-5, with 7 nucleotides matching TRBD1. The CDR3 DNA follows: TGTGCCTGGACGGTGTTGTATAGACAGGGCGAGACCCAGTACTTC. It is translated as CAWTVLYRQGETQYF. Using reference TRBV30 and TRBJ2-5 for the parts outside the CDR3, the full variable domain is SQTIHQWPATLVQPVGSPLSLECTVEGTSNPNLYWYRQAAGRGLQLLFYSVGIGQISSEVPQNLSASRPQDRQFILSSKKLLLSDSGFYLCAWTVLYRQGETQYFGPGTRLLVL.